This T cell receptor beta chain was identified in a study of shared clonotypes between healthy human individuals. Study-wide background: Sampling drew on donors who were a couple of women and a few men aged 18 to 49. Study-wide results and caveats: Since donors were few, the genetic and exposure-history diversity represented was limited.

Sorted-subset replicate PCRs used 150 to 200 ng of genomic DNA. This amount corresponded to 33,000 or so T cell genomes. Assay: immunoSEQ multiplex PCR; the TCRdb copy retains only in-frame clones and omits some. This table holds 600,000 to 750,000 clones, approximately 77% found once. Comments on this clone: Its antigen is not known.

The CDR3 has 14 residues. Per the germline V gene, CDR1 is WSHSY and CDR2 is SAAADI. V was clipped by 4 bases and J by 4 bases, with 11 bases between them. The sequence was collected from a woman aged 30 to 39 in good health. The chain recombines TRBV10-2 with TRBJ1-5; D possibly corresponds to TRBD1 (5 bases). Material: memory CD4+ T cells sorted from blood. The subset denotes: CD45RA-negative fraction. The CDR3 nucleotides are TGCGCCAGCAGTGTGGGGGAAGGGAATCAGCCCCAGCATTTT. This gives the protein CASSVGEGNQPQHF.